The rows below give T cell receptor beta chains drawn from one sample of a study of early T cells in non-severe SARS-CoV-2 infection. TCRdb re-called the 5' RACE reads through MiXCR, storing one row per CDR3 protein. The table records approximately 70,000 distinct CDR3 sequences, around 11% of them present only once. This specimen consisted of whole blood, obtained at baseline. These receptors came from an adult who was a healthcare worker with PCR-confirmed SARS-CoV-2 infection or an uninfected control (not recorded which). Both conserved end residues are part of each CDR3. Fields, in order: clone size, J gene, D gene, CDR3 length, V gene, CDR3 protein, CDR3 DNA. A D gene is named only where the DNA matches it firmly. Size tells how often a clone was seen (once, few, many) or the class of an expanded clone, and some rows leave it out.

-,TRBJ1-1,-,12,TRBV12-3/TRBV12-4,CASRSPNTEAFF,TGTGCCAGCAGGTCGCCCAACACTGAAGCTTTCTTT
few,TRBJ1-5,-,12,TRBV10-2,CASSESRQPQHF,TGCGCCAGCAGTGAGTCGCGTCAGCCCCAGCATTTT
few,TRBJ2-7,TRBD1,15,TRBV5-5,CASSLGQGVTYEQYF,TGTGCCAGCAGCTTGGGACAGGGGGTGACCTACGAGCAGTACTTC
-,TRBJ2-7,-,15,TRBV6-1,CASSEGPGVSYEQYF,TGTGCCAGCAGTGAAGGCCCAGGGGTCTCCTACGAGCAGTACTTC
many,TRBJ2-7,-,13,TRBV14,CASSQEVSHEQYF,TGTGCCAGCAGCCAAGAAGTAAGCCACGAGCAGTACTTC
-,TRBJ2-3,-,15,TRBV5-1,CASSLAGGSTDTQYF,TGCGCCAGCAGCTTGGCGGGGGGCAGCACAGATACGCAGTATTTT
-,TRBJ2-6,-,16,TRBV9,CASSVTGHSGANVLTF,TGTGCCAGCAGCGTAACAGGGCACTCTGGGGCCAACGTCCTGACTTTC
-,TRBJ2-5,-,15,TRBV11-2,CASSRAGRYQETQYF,TGTGCCAGCAGCCGCGCGGGCCGGTACCAAGAGACCCAGTACTTC
-,TRBJ2-7,-,16,TRBV9,CASSVVPSPRVSEQYF,TGTGCCAGCAGCGTAGTGCCGAGTCCCAGGGTAAGCGAGCAGTACTTC
few,TRBJ2-1,-,14,TRBV11-3,CASSAPELGGEQFF,TGTGCCAGCAGCGCCCCCGAGTTAGGCGGTGAGCAGTTCTTC
many,TRBJ1-4,TRBD1,12,TRBV2,CASRQGTEKLFF,TGTGCCAGTCGACAGGGCACTGAAAAACTGTTTTTT
few,TRBJ2-1,-,14,TRBV29-1,CSVISPPWGGEQFF,TGCAGCGTTATTTCCCCGCCGTGGGGAGGTGAGCAGTTCTTC
few,TRBJ1-2,-,12,TRBV21-1,CASSKMRYGYTF,TGTGCCAGCAGCAAAATGAGATATGGCTACACCTTC
few,TRBJ2-1,TRBD2,20,TRBV6-2/TRBV6-3,CASSYPRGEGRLSSYNEQFF,TGTGCCAGCAGTTACCCGCGGGGGGAAGGAAGACTAAGCTCCTACAATGAGCAGTTCTTC
-,TRBJ2-3,-,18,TRBV5-5,CASSPPPTDRTPLATQYF,TGTGCCAGCAGCCCCCCTCCCACCGACAGGACCCCCCTGGCTACGCAGTATTTT
-,TRBJ2-7,-,14,TRBV5-1,CASRGTPWTSEQYF,TGCGCCAGCAGGGGGACACCCTGGACGTCCGAGCAGTACTTC
few,TRBJ2-4,-,15,TRBV6-2/TRBV6-3,CASSLAGLAKNIQYF,TGTGCCAGCAGTTTGGCAGGGCTAGCCAAAAACATTCAGTACTTC
many,TRBJ2-7,-,12,TRBV6-6,CASSYAGYEQYF,TGTGCCAGCAGTTACGCGGGTTACGAGCAGTACTTC
few,TRBJ1-2,-,15,TRBV6-4,CASSDSRHRAGGYTF,TGTGCCAGCAGTGACTCCCGACACAGAGCGGGGGGCTACACCTTC
-,TRBJ2-7,TRBD2,14,TRBV29-1,CSTSSGGAKDEQYF,TGCAGCACATCTAGCGGGGGGGCCAAAGACGAGCAGTACTTC
-,TRBJ2-7,-,12,TRBV5-1,CASSSGAYEQYF,TGCGCCAGCAGCTCTGGGGCCTACGAGCAGTACTTC
few,TRBJ2-7,TRBD1,13,TRBV5-5,CASSLQGAREQYF,TGTGCCAGCAGCTTGCAGGGGGCGCGAGAGCAGTACTTC
many,TRBJ1-4,-,14,TRBV18,CASSRARTNEKLFF,TGTGCCAGCTCACGGGCGCGTACTAATGAAAAACTGTTTTTT
few,TRBJ2-3,-,15,TRBV7-8,CASSPRDESTDTQYF,TGTGCCAGCAGCCCCCGGGACGAGAGCACAGATACGCAGTATTTT
many,TRBJ2-5,-,15,TRBV5-1,CASSYNLGPQETQYF,TGCGCCAGCAGCTATAACCTAGGGCCACAAGAGACCCAGTACTTC
-,TRBJ2-2,TRBD2,12,TRBV29-1,CSVDGGTGELFF,TGCAGCGTGGACGGGGGGACCGGGGAGCTGTTTTTT
many,TRBJ1-1,-,17,TRBV13,CASSLARDKGEDTEAFF,TGTGCCAGCAGCTTAGCTCGGGACAAGGGGGAGGACACTGAAGCTTTCTTT
few,TRBJ2-7,-,15,TRBV11-2,CASSLALATSYEQYF,TGTGCCAGCAGCTTAGCCCTTGCGACATCCTACGAGCAGTACTTC
few,TRBJ2-7,-,16,TRBV21-1,CASSIRGQGEVDEQYF,TGTGCCAGCAGCATACGCGGACAGGGGGAGGTAGACGAGCAGTACTTC
-,TRBJ2-5,TRBD2,15,TRBV28,CASSELAGGLETQYF,TGTGCCAGCAGCGAACTAGCGGGGGGTTTGGAGACCCAGTACTTC
few,TRBJ1-5,TRBD1,14,TRBV2,CASSGTGASQPQHF,TGTGCCAGCAGTGGGACAGGGGCAAGTCAGCCCCAGCATTTT
-,TRBJ2-4,TRBD1,15,TRBV5-1,CASSFDDRGKNIQYF,TGCGCCAGCAGCTTCGATGACAGGGGAAAAAACATTCAGTACTTC
many,TRBJ1-3,-,16,TRBV5-1,CASSLARLRDGNTIYF,TGCGCCAGCAGCTTGGCCCGCCTCAGGGATGGAAACACCATATATTTT
-,TRBJ2-2,TRBD1,17,TRBV7-8,CASSPRDRGANSGELFF,TGTGCCAGCAGCCCGAGGGACAGGGGGGCGAACAGCGGGGAGCTGTTTTTT
-,TRBJ2-1,-,15,TRBV4-1,CASSPIGSSYNEQFF,TGCGCCAGCAGCCCAATAGGGTCCTCCTACAATGAGCAGTTCTTC
few,TRBJ1-5,-,15,TRBV2,CASSDTGYSNQPQHF,TGTGCCAGCAGTGATACAGGGTATAGCAATCAGCCCCAGCATTTT
few,TRBJ1-1,-,14,TRBV6-6,CASRPQAINTEAFF,TGTGCCAGCAGGCCACAGGCCATTAACACTGAAGCTTTCTTT
-,TRBJ2-5,TRBD1,16,TRBV6-6,CASRPGQGTSQETQYF,TGTGCCAGCAGGCCAGGACAGGGGACCTCCCAAGAGACCCAGTACTTC
few,TRBJ1-2,-,13,TRBV7-9,CASSPEEGYGYTF,TGTGCCAGCAGCCCCGAGGAGGGGTATGGCTACACCTTC
-,TRBJ1-2,-,15,TRBV19,CASSEGRDLNYGYTF,TGTGCCAGTAGTGAGGGCCGGGACCTTAACTATGGCTACACCTTC
few,TRBJ1-4,-,15,TRBV11-2,CASSYPADHNEKLFF,TGTGCCAGCAGCTACCCCGCGGACCATAATGAAAAACTGTTTTTT
many,TRBJ1-5,-,12,TRBV12-3/TRBV12-4,CASSFGVKPQHF,TGTGCCAGCAGTTTTGGGGTGAAGCCCCAGCATTTT
-,TRBJ2-7,-,15,TRBV28,CASSLSGRSPYEQYF,TGTGCCAGCAGTTTATCTGGCAGGTCACCCTACGAGCAGTACTTC
few,TRBJ2-1,TRBD2,15,TRBV28,CASSFGGARGNEQFF,TGTGCCAGCAGTTTCGGGGGGGCGAGAGGGAATGAGCAGTTCTTC
-,TRBJ1-6,TRBD1,14,TRBV20-1,CSARPGTENSPLHF,TGCAGTGCCCGACCGGGGACAGAGAATTCACCCCTCCACTTT
-,TRBJ2-1,-,12,TRBV7-9,CASSTVGGEQFF,TGTGCCAGCAGCACCGTAGGGGGAGAGCAGTTCTTC
few,TRBJ1-1,-,13,TRBV12-3/TRBV12-4,CASRSLMNTEAFF,TGTGCCAGCCGGAGTTTGATGAACACTGAAGCTTTCTTT
-,TRBJ1-6,-,15,TRBV11-2,CASSLQPADSSPLHF,TGTGCCAGCAGCCTCCAACCAGCGGACAGTTCACCCCTCCACTTT
-,TRBJ2-3,-,11,TRBV5-1,CASRDGQTQYF,TGCGCCAGCAGGGATGGACAGACTCAGTATTTT
-,TRBJ2-7,-,12,TRBV12-3/TRBV12-4,CASSKQGIEQYF,TGTGCCAGCAGTAAACAGGGTATTGAGCAGTACTTC
few,TRBJ2-7,-,13,TRBV6-5,CASSQDSYYEQYF,TGTGCCAGCAGTCAAGACAGCTACTACGAGCAGTACTTC
-,TRBJ2-3,-,13,TRBV29-1,CSVDEGGLDTQYF,TGCAGCGTTGATGAAGGGGGTTTGGATACGCAGTATTTT
few,TRBJ1-5,TRBD1,17,TRBV7-9,CASSLVSGTGVGQPQHF,TGTGCCAGCAGCTTAGTATCCGGGACAGGGGTAGGTCAGCCCCAGCATTTT
many,TRBJ1-3,TRBD1,17,TRBV7-8,CASSSQIDRVFGNTIYF,TGTGCCAGCAGCTCCCAGATCGACAGGGTGTTTGGAAACACCATATATTTT
-,TRBJ2-2,-,12,TRBV18,CASSQSPGELFF,TGTGCCAGCTCACAGTCCCCCGGGGAGCTGTTTTTT